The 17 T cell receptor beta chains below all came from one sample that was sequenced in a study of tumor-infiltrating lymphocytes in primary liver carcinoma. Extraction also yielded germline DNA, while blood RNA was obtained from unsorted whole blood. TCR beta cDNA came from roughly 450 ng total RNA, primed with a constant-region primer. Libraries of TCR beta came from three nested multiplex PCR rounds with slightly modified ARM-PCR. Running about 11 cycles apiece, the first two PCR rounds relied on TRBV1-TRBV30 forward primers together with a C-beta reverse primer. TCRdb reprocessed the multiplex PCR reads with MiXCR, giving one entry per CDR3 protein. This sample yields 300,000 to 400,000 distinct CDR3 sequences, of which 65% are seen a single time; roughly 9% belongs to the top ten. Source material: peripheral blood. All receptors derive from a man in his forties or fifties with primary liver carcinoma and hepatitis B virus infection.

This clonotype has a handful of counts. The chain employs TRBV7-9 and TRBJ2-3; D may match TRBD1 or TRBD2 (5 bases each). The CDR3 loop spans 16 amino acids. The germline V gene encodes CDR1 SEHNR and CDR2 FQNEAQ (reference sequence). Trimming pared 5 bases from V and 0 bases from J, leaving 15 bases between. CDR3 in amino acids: CASSPAGAWSTDTQYF. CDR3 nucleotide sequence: TGTGCCAGCAGCCCCGCCGGGGCGTGGAGCACAGATACGCAGTATTTT.

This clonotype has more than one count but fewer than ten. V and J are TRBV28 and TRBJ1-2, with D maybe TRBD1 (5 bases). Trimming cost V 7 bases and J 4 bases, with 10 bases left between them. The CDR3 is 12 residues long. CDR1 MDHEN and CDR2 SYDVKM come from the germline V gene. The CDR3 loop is CASTRGSYGYTF. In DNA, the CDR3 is TGTGCCAGCACCCGGGGGAGCTATGGCTACACCTTC.

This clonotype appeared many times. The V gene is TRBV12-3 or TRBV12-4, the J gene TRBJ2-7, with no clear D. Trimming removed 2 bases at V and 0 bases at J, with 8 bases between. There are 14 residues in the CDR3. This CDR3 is CASSLNPDSYEQYF. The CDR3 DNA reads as TGTGCCAGCAGTTTAAACCCTGACTCCTACGAGCAGTACTTC.

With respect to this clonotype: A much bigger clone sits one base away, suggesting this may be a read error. The CDR3, as DNA: TGTGCCAGCAGTCCACTCCGGAACAGGGGAGAGGAGACCCAGTACTTC. Encoded protein: CASSPLRNRGEETQYF. The chain uses TRBV6-2 or TRBV6-3 and TRBJ2-5; 7 positions agree with TRBD1. Germline CDR1 and CDR2: MNHEY and SVGEGT. The V gene end was trimmed by 5 bases and the J gene end by 5 bases; junction bases not matched to a gene: 14. The CDR3 contains 16 residues.

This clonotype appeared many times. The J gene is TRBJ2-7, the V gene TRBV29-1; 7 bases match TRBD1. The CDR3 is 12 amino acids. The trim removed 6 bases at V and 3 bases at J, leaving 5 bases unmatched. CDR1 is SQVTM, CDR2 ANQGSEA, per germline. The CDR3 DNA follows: TGCAGCGTCGTACGGGACAGCTACGAGCAGTACTTC. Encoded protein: CSVVRDSYEQYF.

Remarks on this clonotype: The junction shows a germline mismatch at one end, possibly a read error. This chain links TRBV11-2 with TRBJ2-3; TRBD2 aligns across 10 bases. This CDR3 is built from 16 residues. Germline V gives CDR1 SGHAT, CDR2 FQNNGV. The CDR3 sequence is CASRAGTSAYTGTQYF. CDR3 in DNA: TGTGCCAGCCGCGCCGGGACTAGCGCCTACACAGGTACGCAGTATTTT.

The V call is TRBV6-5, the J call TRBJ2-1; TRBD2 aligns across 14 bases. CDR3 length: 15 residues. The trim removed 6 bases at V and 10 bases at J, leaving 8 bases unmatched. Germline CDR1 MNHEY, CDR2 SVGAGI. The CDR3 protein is CASRQAGLAGGEQFF. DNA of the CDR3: TGTGCCAGCAGACAAGCCGGACTAGCGGGAGGAGAGCAGTTCTTC.

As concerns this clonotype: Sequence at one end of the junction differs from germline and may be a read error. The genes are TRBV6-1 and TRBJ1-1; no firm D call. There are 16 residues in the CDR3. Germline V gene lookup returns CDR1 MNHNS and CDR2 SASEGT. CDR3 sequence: CASSVDSIQLNTEALF. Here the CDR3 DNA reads TGTGCCAGCAGTGTAGACTCCATACAACTGAACACTGAAGCTTTATTT.

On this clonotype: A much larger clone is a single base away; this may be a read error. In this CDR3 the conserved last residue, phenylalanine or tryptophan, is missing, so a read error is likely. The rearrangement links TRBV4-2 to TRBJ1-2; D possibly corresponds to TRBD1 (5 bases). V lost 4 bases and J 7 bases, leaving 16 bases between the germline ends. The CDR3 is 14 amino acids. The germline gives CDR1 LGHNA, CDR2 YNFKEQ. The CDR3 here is CASSPSGTMAGYTL. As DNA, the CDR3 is TGTGCCAGCAGCCCAAGCGGGACGATGGCTGGCTACACCCTC.

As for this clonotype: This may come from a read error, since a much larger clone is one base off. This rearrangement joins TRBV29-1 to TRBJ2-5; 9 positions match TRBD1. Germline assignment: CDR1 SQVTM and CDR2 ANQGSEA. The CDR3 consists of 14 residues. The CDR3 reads CSALGQGPRETQNF. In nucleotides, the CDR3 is TGCAGCGCCTTGGGACAGGGCCCGAGGGAGACCCAGAACTTC.

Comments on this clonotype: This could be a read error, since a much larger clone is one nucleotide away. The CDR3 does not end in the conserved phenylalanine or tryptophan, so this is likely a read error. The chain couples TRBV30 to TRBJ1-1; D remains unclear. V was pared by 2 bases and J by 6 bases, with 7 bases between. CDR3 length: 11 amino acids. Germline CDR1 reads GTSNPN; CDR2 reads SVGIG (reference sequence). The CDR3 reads CAWSSSSEAFI. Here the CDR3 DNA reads TGTGCCTGGAGTTCAAGCTCTGAAGCTTTCATT.

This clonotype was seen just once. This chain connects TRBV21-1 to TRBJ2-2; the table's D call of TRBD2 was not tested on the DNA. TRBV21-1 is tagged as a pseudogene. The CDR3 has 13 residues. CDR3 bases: TGTGCCAGCAGCAGCGAGGGTACCGGGGAGCTGTTTTTT. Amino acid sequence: CASSSEGTGELFF.

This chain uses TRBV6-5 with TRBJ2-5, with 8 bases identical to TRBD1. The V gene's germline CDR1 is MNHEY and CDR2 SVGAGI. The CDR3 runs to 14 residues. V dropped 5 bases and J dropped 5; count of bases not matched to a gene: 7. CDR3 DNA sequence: TGTGCCAGCAGTCACGGACAGGGACACGAGACCCAGTACTTC. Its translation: CASSHGQGHETQYF.

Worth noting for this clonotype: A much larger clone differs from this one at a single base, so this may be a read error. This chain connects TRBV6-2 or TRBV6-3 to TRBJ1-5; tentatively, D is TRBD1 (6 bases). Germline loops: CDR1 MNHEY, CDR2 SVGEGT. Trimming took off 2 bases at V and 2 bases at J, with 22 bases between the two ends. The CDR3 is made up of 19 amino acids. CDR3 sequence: CASSYTIMDTNRGNQPQHF. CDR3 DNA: TGTGCCAGCAGTTACACCATTATGGACACCAACAGGGGCAATCAGCCCCAGCATTTT.

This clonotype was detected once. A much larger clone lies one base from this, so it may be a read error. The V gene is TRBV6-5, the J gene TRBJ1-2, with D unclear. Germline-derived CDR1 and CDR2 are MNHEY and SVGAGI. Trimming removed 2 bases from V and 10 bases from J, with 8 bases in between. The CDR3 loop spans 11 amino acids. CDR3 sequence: CASSYGDDYTF. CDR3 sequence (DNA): TGTGCCAGCAGTTACGGAGATGACTACACCTTC.

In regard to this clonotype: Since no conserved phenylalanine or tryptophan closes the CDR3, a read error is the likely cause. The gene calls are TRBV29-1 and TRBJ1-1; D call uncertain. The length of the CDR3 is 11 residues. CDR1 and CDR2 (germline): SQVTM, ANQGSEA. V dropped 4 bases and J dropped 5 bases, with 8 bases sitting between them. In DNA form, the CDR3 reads TGCAGCGTTGGTTCGTATACTGAAGCTTTCTCT. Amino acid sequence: CSVGSYTEAFS.

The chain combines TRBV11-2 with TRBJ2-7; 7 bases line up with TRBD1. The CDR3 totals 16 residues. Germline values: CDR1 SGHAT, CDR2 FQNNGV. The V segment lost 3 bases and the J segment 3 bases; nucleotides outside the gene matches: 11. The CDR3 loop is CASSFYRAGGRYEQYF. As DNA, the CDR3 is TGTGCCAGCAGCTTTTATCGGGCAGGGGGTCGCTACGAGCAGTACTTC.